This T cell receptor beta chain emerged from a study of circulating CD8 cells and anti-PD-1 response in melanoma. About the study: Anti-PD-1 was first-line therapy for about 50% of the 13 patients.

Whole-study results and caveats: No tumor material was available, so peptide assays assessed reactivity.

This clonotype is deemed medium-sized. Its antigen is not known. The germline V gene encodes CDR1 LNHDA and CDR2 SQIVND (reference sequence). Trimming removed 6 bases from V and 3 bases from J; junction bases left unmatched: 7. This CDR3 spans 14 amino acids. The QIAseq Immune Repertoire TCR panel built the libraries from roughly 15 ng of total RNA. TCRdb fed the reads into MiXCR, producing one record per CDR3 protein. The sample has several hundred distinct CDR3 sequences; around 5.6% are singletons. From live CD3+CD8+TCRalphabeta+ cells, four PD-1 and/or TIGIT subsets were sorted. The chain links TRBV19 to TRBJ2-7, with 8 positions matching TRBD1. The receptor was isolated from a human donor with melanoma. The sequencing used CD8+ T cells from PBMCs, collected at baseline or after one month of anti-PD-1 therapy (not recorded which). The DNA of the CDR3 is TGTGCCAGTAGCAGCACAGGGGGTATCTACGAGCAGTACTTC. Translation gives CASSSTGGIYEQYF.